This entry describes one TCR beta chain. Its antigen is unknown. Base qualities were left out, and no much larger clone turns up one base away. The time point label, as the study defines it: week 47, end of study. Each vaccine dose, consisting of 300 ug of a 20-mer mutant IDH1 peptide in Montanide, was administered subcutaneously with topical imiquimod. Eight vaccinations were administered to patients in weeks 1, 3, 5, 7, 11, 15, 19 and 23, corresponding to visits V03 through V10. All donors had newly diagnosed IDH1-mutant astrocytomas of WHO grade 3 or 4 that showed loss of nuclear ATRX. The samples were drawn from NOA16, a multicentre, single-arm, open-label phase I trial in Germany that tested a mutant IDH1 peptide vaccine in humans for the first time. Genomic DNA for TCRB sequencing was extracted from EDTA blood using the DNeasy Blood and Tissue Kit. Reading the germline V gene (reference sequence) gives CDR1 LNHNV and CDR2 YYDKDF. For this chain, trimming is 5 bases at the V end and 3 bases at the J end, and the number of junction bases without a gene match is 12. Taken from cysteine to phenylalanine, the CDR3 has 17 residues. Just the 51-base CDR3 DNA is kept, in frame starting at base 1.

This sample was taken from a study of a mutant IDH1 vaccine in newly diagnosed glioma (dated by TCRdb to the early 2020s). About the full investigation: In the chemotherapy-containing groups, vaccination started alongside temozolomide cycles, whereas in patients who had radiotherapy alone it started 4-6 weeks after radiotherapy. Peripheral blood was collected at six visits: V03 (baseline), V05, V07, V10, V12 and V13. Longitudinal TCRB deep sequencing was done for 25 to 30 treated patients, wherever samples were available for exploratory analyses. Prior to enrollment, standard therapy consisting of radiotherapy alone, temozolomide alone, or radiochemotherapy with temozolomide had been administered to patients, with the combination being received by most patients. Of the roughly 34 treated patients, approximately 62% were male and approximately 38% were female, and the mean age was approximately 41 years. The week-35 safety follow-up took place at visit V12, and the week-47 end of study took place at visit V13.

Results and caveats for the whole study, not just this receptor: Availability determined which PBMC samples were chosen for TCRB deep sequencing. Pseudoprogression appeared unrelated to alterations in the top peripheral T cell clonotypes detected by TCRB sequencing. The authors noted that analyses of patient blood samples could not be reproduced because of sample limitations. Immune responses induced by the vaccine were seen in approximately 92% of patients across multiple MHC alleles.

Library generation was performed with the immunoSEQ multiplex PCR assay. Rearranged TCR beta chain sequences were amplified using the hsTCRB Kit according to the manufacturer's protocol. An Illumina MiSeq was used to sequence the TCRB libraries. In the source study's methods: The kit vendor's proprietary platform handled demultiplexing, trimming and gene mapping. Imported from immuneACCESS, the table was reduced by TCRdb to in-frame sequences with V and J called. These copies leave out some clones; in studies compared against another copy, an unresolved V gene accounts for under half, and the cause of the remainder is not known. The V and J calls and clone size come from that table; D and trimming were worked out from the DNA. For this sample the table gives tens of thousands of clones, of which approximately 79% were detected only once. The biggest ten clones account for 18% of the sample.

The clonotype was recovered from a young man with glioma. Some clones in this sample may be carry-over from other donors' samples. The material sequenced was PBMCs, taken from a glioma patient whose treatment included an IDH1 peptide vaccine. The chain links TRBV15 with TRBJ1-5; 8 central nucleotides agree with TRBD1. The CDR3 corresponds to CATSPDRARALNQPQHF. The nucleotides are TGTGCCACCAGCCCGGACAGGGCGAGGGCACTCAATCAGCCCCAGCATTTT.